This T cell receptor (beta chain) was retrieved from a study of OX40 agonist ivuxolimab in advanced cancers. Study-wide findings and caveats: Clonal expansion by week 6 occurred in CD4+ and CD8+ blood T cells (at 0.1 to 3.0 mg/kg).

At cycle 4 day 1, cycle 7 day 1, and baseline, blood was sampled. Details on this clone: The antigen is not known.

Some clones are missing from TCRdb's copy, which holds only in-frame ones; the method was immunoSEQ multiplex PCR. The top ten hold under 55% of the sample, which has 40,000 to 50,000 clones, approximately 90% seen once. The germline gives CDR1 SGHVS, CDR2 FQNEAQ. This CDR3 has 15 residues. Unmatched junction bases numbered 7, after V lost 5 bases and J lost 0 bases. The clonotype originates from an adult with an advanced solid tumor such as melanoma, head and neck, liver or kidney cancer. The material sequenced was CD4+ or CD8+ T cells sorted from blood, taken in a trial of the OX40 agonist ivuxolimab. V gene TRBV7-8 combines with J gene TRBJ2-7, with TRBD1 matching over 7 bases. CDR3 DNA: TGTGCCAGCAGCGAAGAGACAGGGAGCTCCTACGAGCAGTACTTC. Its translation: CASSEETGSSYEQYF.